A selection of T cell receptor beta chains follows, all from one sample in a study of blood T cell repertoires in COVID-19. Clones were read by immunoSEQ multiplex PCR, and TCRdb kept only the in-frame ones, dropping some. This table holds about 250,000 clones, 70% to 90% found once. The sequenced sample consisted of peripheral blood. Source of these receptors: a man aged 18 to 35 with active or convalescent COVID-19. The CDR3 runs from the conserved cysteine through the conserved F or W. D genes are given only for firm matches. Not every row has a clone size; where given, it reads once, few, many or a size class.

TRBJ2-7 | 13 | TRBV27 | TRBD1 | NA | CASSLDGTGGKYF | TGTGCCAGCAGTTTAGACGGGACAGGGGGGAAGTACTTC
TRBJ1-3 | 16 | TRBV28 | NA | NA | CASSLLLIGGGNTIYF | TGTGCCAGCAGTTTACTCCTGATTGGGGGCGGAAACACCATATATTTT
TRBJ2-3 | 17 | TRBV6-2/TRBV6-3 | NA | NA | CASSYRQGGVWADTQYF | TGTGCCAGCAGTTATCGACAGGGCGGGGTATGGGCAGATACGCAGTATTTT
TRBJ1-2 | 13 | TRBV6-1 | TRBD1 | NA | CASSEQGARGYTF | TGTGCCAGCAGTGAGCAGGGGGCGCGGGGCTACACCTTC
TRBJ2-2 | 16 | TRBV6-6 | NA | few | CASSYLGTANTGELFF | TGTGCCAGCAGTTACCTCGGGACTGCTAACACCGGGGAGCTGTTTTTT
TRBJ1-2 | 15 | TRBV28 | NA | few | CASSLNVPGTYGYTF | TGTGCCAGCAGTTTAAATGTCCCAGGAACCTATGGCTACACCTTC
TRBJ2-7 | 15 | TRBV19 | NA | once | CASSPGSAVFYEQYF | TGTGCCAGTAGCCCGGGATCAGCAGTTTTCTACGAGCAGTACTTC
TRBJ2-2 | 15 | TRBV5-1 | NA | NA | CASSLRGTGAGELFF | TGCGCCAGCAGCTTGCGTGGGACGGGAGCCGGGGAGCTGTTTTTT
TRBJ1-1 | 13 | TRBV12-3/TRBV12-4 | NA | once | CASSPSLNTEAFF | TGTGCCAGCAGTCCCTCACTAAACACTGAAGCTTTCTTT
TRBJ1-5 | 16 | TRBV28 | NA | NA | CASSLGSRYSNQPQHF | TGTGCCAGCAGTTTGGGCAGCAGGTATAGCAATCAGCCCCAGCATTTT
TRBJ1-5 | 18 | TRBV2 | TRBD1 | NA | CASRATGGAGGSNQPQHF | TGTGCCAGCAGAGCAACAGGGGGCGCGGGGGGTAGCAATCAGCCCCAGCATTTT
TRBJ1-2 | 18 | TRBV28 | NA | NA | CASQVSGAGGGLSYGYTF | TGTGCCAGCCAAGTAAGCGGTGCGGGTGGAGGATTAAGCTATGGCTACACCTTC
TRBJ1-2 | 15 | TRBV9 | NA | NA | CASSVASSGFYGYTF | TGTGCCAGCAGCGTAGCTAGTTCAGGGTTCTATGGCTACACCTTC
TRBJ2-3 | 15 | TRBV25-1 | TRBD2 | NA | CASSEQRGGADTQYF | TGTGCCAGCAGTGAGCAACGGGGGGGAGCAGATACGCAGTATTTT
TRBJ2-3 | 15 | TRBV6-5 | TRBD2 | once | CASSFGGFSTDTQYF | TGTGCCAGCAGTTTCGGGGGGTTTAGCACAGATACGCAGTATTTT
TRBJ2-4 | 18 | TRBV7-2 | TRBD2 | NA | CASSQGASGRESKNIQYF | TGTGCCAGCAGCCAAGGGGCTAGCGGGAGGGAATCCAAAAACATTCAGTACTTC
TRBJ2-1 | 15 | TRBV6-5 | TRBD2 | NA | CAREGIYGTRNEQFF | TGTGCCAGGGAGGGGATTTACGGGACTAGAAATGAGCAGTTCTTC
TRBJ2-2 | 16 | TRBV5-1 | TRBD1 | NA | CASSGIPGQVTGELFF | TGCGCCAGCAGTGGGATCCCGGGACAGGTCACCGGGGAGCTGTTTTTT
TRBJ2-7 | 14 | TRBV18 | TRBD2 | NA | CASSLTSGSYEQYF | TGTGCCAGCTCACTAACTAGCGGGTCCTACGAGCAGTACTTC
TRBJ2-7 | 13 | TRBV7-2 | TRBD1 | NA | CASSTDRVHEQYF | TGTGCCAGCAGCACGGACAGGGTACACGAGCAGTACTTC
TRBJ2-2 | 13 | TRBV11-3 | NA | NA | CASSLVSTGELFF | TGTGCCAGCAGCTTAGTGTCGACCGGGGAGCTGTTTTTT
TRBJ2-2 | 15 | TRBV9 | NA | NA | CASSVDTGRSGELFF | TGTGCCAGCAGCGTAGATACAGGGAGATCCGGGGAGCTGTTTTTT
TRBJ2-1 | 17 | TRBV19 | TRBD2 | once | CASSIYGTSGFYNEQFF | TGTGCCAGTAGTATTTACGGGACTAGCGGGTTTTACAATGAGCAGTTCTTC
TRBJ2-5 | 14 | TRBV5-1 | TRBD1 | NA | CASSTLTGEETQYF | TGCGCCAGCAGCACGCTAACAGGGGAAGAGACCCAGTACTTC
TRBJ2-7 | 14 | TRBV28 | NA | NA | CASSALGRTGEQYF | TGTGCCAGCAGTGCTCTAGGCAGGACGGGGGAGCAGTACTTC
TRBJ2-7 | 13 | TRBV15 | NA | NA | CATSRDKTYEQYF | TGTGCCACCAGCCGGGACAAAACCTACGAGCAGTACTTC
TRBJ2-7 | 14 | TRBV28 | TRBD1 | NA | CASRPPGQSYEQYF | TGTGCCAGCAGACCGCCGGGACAGTCCTACGAGCAGTACTTC
TRBJ2-2 | 14 | TRBV14 | TRBD1 | few | CASQGTGDTGELFF | TGTGCCAGCCAAGGGACAGGGGACACCGGGGAGCTGTTTTTT
TRBJ1-5 | 12 | TRBV2 | NA | few | CASSYKRQPQHF | TGTGCCAGCAGTTACAAACGCCAGCCCCAGCATTTT
TRBJ1-5 | 13 | TRBV27 | NA | NA | CASSSGGNQPQHF | TGTGCCAGCTCAAGCGGGGGCAATCAGCCCCAGCATTTT
TRBJ1-6 | 13 | TRBV19 | NA | NA | CASSIAENSPLHF | TGTGCCAGTAGTATAGCGGAGAATTCACCCCTCCACTTT
TRBJ2-5 | 15 | TRBV9 | TRBD2 | once | CASSVGLASQETQYF | TGTGCCAGCAGCGTGGGACTAGCGAGTCAAGAGACCCAGTACTTC
TRBJ2-3 | 16 | TRBV7-9 | TRBD2 | NA | CASSLSSGGVTDTQYF | TGTGCCAGCAGCTTATCCTCGGGAGGGGTGACAGATACGCAGTATTTT
TRBJ2-5 | 14 | TRBV3-1/TRBV3-2 | TRBD2 | NA | CASSLSGGQETQYF | TGTGCCAGCAGCCTTAGCGGGGGGCAAGAGACCCAGTACTTC
TRBJ1-2 | 15 | TRBV24-1 | TRBD1 | NA | CATSDKPGTGNGYTF | TGTGCCACCAGTGATAAGCCTGGGACAGGGAACGGCTACACCTTC